A single sample is the source of the 26 T cell receptor beta chains below, sequenced in a study of T-cell reconstitution after alpha-beta-depleted transplantation in children. Researchers prepared the TCRbeta library using unique molecular identifiers, the study reports. In TCRdb, the PCR reads were re-called with MiXCR into one record per CDR3 protein. The sample lists about 540,000 distinct CDR3 sequences; around 17% were seen once. The source was PBMCs from the stem cell graft donor, collected from the stem cell graft. Receptor source: a human donor who donated a stem cell graft to a child with acute lymphoblastic leukemia.

This clonotype was detected a few times. The chain employs TRBV10-3 and TRBJ1-4; D might be TRBD1 (6 bases). The V and J ends lost 3 bases and 8 bases respectively, with 10 bases between them. This CDR3 comprises 13 residues. The germline V gene encodes CDR1 ENHRY and CDR2 SYGVKD. The CDR3 nucleotides are TGTGCCATCAGTGACAGGGGCCGGGAAAAACTGTTTTTT. Protein: CAISDRGREKLFF.

The chain joins TRBV10-1 to TRBJ2-7, with 7 nucleotides matching TRBD2. The ends lost 3 bases at V and 4 bases at J; junction bases unmatched: 6. In germline, CDR1 is WNHNN, CDR2 SYGVQD (reference sequence). The CDR3 sequence is 14 residues long. The CDR3 sequence is CASSDAGVGYEQYF. The DNA for the CDR3 is TGCGCCAGCAGTGACGCGGGAGTAGGATACGAGCAGTACTTC.

The chain recombines TRBV3-1 with TRBJ2-7; D gene ambiguous. The CDR3 is 16 residues long. Germline V gives CDR1 LGHDT, CDR2 YNNKEL (reference sequence). V was cut by 0 bases and J by 1 base, with 13 bases left in between. This CDR3 is CASSQDPMAVSYEQYF. The CDR3 DNA reads as TGTGCCAGCAGCCAAGATCCGATGGCAGTTTCCTACGAGCAGTACTTC.

The gene calls are TRBV12-3 or TRBV12-4 and TRBJ1-5; weak D call: TRBD1 (6 bases). The V gene lost 0 bases and the J gene lost 8 bases, with 17 bases spanning the gap. The CDR3 spans 16 residues. The CDR3 DNA reads as TGTGCCAGCAGTTTAGCCCCGGGACATCCTAAGGAGCCCCAGCATTTT. It yields the protein CASSLAPGHPKEPQHF.

The chain joins TRBV5-1 to TRBJ2-7, with D possibly called TRBD1 or TRBD2 (5 bases each). V lost 0 bases and J 0 bases, leaving 16 bases between the germline ends. The CDR3 is 17 amino acids. Germline V gene data show CDR1 as SGHRS and CDR2 as YFSETQ. The CDR3 DNA reads as TGCGCCAGCAGCTTGGCCCCCGGGACGGCTACCTCCTACGAGCAGTACTTC. Amino acid sequence: CASSLAPGTATSYEQYF.

This clonotype was picked up many times. The chain combines TRBV15 with TRBJ2-7; D is unclear. With 4 bases removed from V and 2 bases from J, the gap between germline ends came to 18 bases. The germline V gene encodes CDR1 LNHNV and CDR2 YYDKDF (reference sequence). This CDR3 has 16 residues. The CDR3 is CATSTALKTPTYEQYF. In DNA form, the CDR3 reads TGTGCCACCAGCACTGCGTTGAAGACCCCAACCTACGAGCAGTACTTC.

V usage is TRBV5-6 and J usage is TRBJ2-5; D possibly corresponds to TRBD2 (5 bases). Germline V gene data show CDR1 as SGHDT and CDR2 as YYEEEE. The CDR3 spans 13 residues. Trimming stripped 0 bases from V and 8 bases from J, with 11 bases between. CDR3 loop: CASSLAGGPTQYF. The CDR3 DNA follows: TGTGCCAGCAGCTTGGCGGGCGGGCCCACCCAGTACTTC.

The V and J genes are TRBV20-1 and TRBJ1-5, with D possibly being TRBD1 (5 bases). V lost 6 bases, J lost 1 base, and 16 bases lay in between. The germline V gene has CDR1 DFQATT and CDR2 SNEGSKA (reference sequence). This CDR3 contains 15 residues. This chain's CDR3 is CSAPRARQSNQPQHF. The CDR3 coding sequence is TGCAGTGCCCCCAGGGCCCGACAGAGCAATCAGCCCCAGCATTTT.

This clonotype was seen a few times. The V and J genes are TRBV29-1 and TRBJ2-1; 9 bases agree with TRBD2. The V gene end was trimmed by 7 bases and the J gene end by 5 bases; junction bases not matched to a gene: 6. CDR1 and CDR2 from the germline V gene are SQVTM and ANQGSEA. The length of the CDR3 is 13 residues. The CDR3 bases are TGCAGCGCAATTAGCGGGAGAGACAATGAGCAGTTCTTC. This sequence encodes CSAISGRDNEQFF.

The V call is TRBV20-1, the J call TRBJ1-2; D not certain. V lost 6 bases to trimming and J lost 5 bases, with 16 bases between them. CDR3 length: 13 residues. The germline V gene encodes CDR1 DFQATT and CDR2 SNEGSKA (reference sequence). DNA of the CDR3: TGCAGTGCCCCTATGGACGGGATTTATGGCTACACCTTC. It encodes CSAPMDGIYGYTF.

The chain combines TRBV29-1 with TRBJ2-7, with 14 bases matching TRBD2. Germline CDR1 SQVTM, CDR2 ANQGSEA. After removal of 6 bases from V and 3 bases from J, the junction contained 13 bases not matched to a gene. The CDR3 extends over 17 amino acids. The CDR3: CSVPSGTSGSSLYEQYF. Here the CDR3 DNA reads TGCAGCGTCCCAAGCGGGACTAGCGGGAGTTCCCTCTACGAGCAGTACTTC.

The chain combines TRBV7-8 with TRBJ2-3; either TRBD1 or TRBD2 may fit D (6 bases each). The CDR3 has 14 residues. Trimming pared 2 bases from V and 5 bases from J, leaving 11 bases between. Germline CDR1 and CDR2: SGHVS and FQNEAQ. CDR3 coding DNA: TGTGCCAGCAGCTTACTTGGGGGGCGAGATACGCAGTATTTT. Its translation: CASSLLGGRDTQYF.

In this sample, this clonotype turned up a few times. The rearrangement joins TRBV5-1 to TRBJ2-7, with a possible D match to TRBD2 (5 bases). Germline V gives CDR1 SGHRS, CDR2 YFSETQ. This CDR3 contains 21 residues. The V and J ends lost 4 bases and 4 bases respectively, with 36 bases between them. CDR3 DNA sequence: TGCGCCAGCAGCCAGCTGGGCCTAGCCGACTATACAAAGCGACGGGGTTACGAGCAGTACTTC. Translating it yields CASSQLGLADYTKRRGYEQYF.

The chain links TRBV13 to TRBJ2-7, with unresolved D. CDR3 length equals 12 residues. Trimming pared 3 bases from V and 3 bases from J, leaving 6 bases between. Per the germline V gene, CDR1 is PRHDT and CDR2 is FYEKMQ (reference sequence). For the CDR3, the DNA is TGTGCCAGCAGCTTTGGCCTCTACGAGCAGTACTTC. This codes for CASSFGLYEQYF.

This clonotype has more than one count but fewer than ten. J is TRBJ2-3 and V is TRBV12-3 or TRBV12-4, with 7 bases matching TRBD2. The V segment lost 5 bases and the J segment 4 bases; nucleotides outside the gene matches: 6. The CDR3 is made up of 14 amino acids. CDR3 sequence: CASSRRTSSDTQYF. The CDR3 DNA follows: TGTGCCAGCAGTCGCAGGACTAGTTCAGATACGCAGTATTTT.

CDR3 sequence reads: CASSSRRTSYEQYF. In DNA, the CDR3 is TGCGCCAGCAGCTCTAGAAGGACCTCCTACGAGCAGTACTTC. The rearrangement joins TRBV5-1 to TRBJ2-7, with D uncertain. Germline lookup yields CDR1 SGHRS and CDR2 YFSETQ. V gave up 3 bases and J gave up 0 bases, with 10 bases separating them. CDR3 length equals 14 residues.

In its sample, this clonotype was seen a few times. The chain is built from TRBV29-1 and TRBJ2-5, with 15 bases matching TRBD2. The CDR3 is made up of 15 amino acids. Trimming removed 4 bases from V and 14 bases from J; junction bases left unmatched: 14. Germline CDR1 is SQVTM and CDR2 is ANQGSEA. Here the CDR3 reads CSVGPGLAGGPSNYF. For the CDR3, the DNA is TGCAGCGTTGGTCCGGGACTAGCGGGAGGACCCTCCAATTACTTC.

J is TRBJ2-1 and V is TRBV20-1; 8 bases fit TRBD2. The CDR3 is 13 residues long. V lost 0 bases and J lost 7; bases outside the gene matches: 2. CDR1 and CDR2 (germline): DFQATT, SNEGSKA (reference sequence). The CDR3: CSARELAENEQFF. The DNA for the CDR3 is TGCAGTGCTAGAGAACTAGCGGAAAATGAGCAGTTCTTC.

This clonotype was observed many times. The chain links TRBV5-1 to TRBJ1-1; TRBD1 is a possible D gene (5 bases). V was trimmed by 0 bases and J by 10 bases, leaving 13 bases between them. This CDR3 spans 13 amino acids. Germline CDR1 is SGHRS and CDR2 is YFSETQ. CDR3 in DNA: TGCGCCAGCAGCTTGGCCGGGGGGTCCGGAGCTTTCTTT. It is translated as CASSLAGGSGAFF.

This clonotype showed up just a few times. V is TRBV5-8 and J is TRBJ2-1; no definite D call. The CDR3 is made up of 14 amino acids. Trimming took 2 bases from V and 10 from J, leaving 16 bases between them. Looked up from germline, CDR1 is SGHTS and CDR2 is YDEGEE. In nucleotides, the CDR3 is TGTGCCAGCAGCTTAGCGATCCCCCGCTGGGAGCAGTTCTTC. Its translation: CASSLAIPRWEQFF.

V gene TRBV5-1 combines with J gene TRBJ1-1; D gene unclear. V lost 0 bases to trimming and J lost 0 bases, with 9 bases between them. The germline gives CDR1 SGHRS, CDR2 YFSETQ. The CDR3 totals 15 residues. DNA of the CDR3: TGCGCCAGCAGCTTGGCAAGTCGGCTGAACACTGAAGCTTTCTTT. This sequence encodes CASSLASRLNTEAFF.

This rearrangement joins TRBV5-6 to TRBJ2-7, with D perhaps matching TRBD2 (6 bases). Trimming shortened V by 7 bases and J by 4 bases, and 12 bases separated the two germline ends. The CDR3 covers 12 residues. The germline V gene encodes CDR1 SGHDT and CDR2 YYEEEE. CDR3 protein: CASGYGSYEQYF. The CDR3 DNA follows: TGTGCCAGCGGATACGGGAGTTACGAGCAGTACTTC.

The chain recombines TRBV12-3 or TRBV12-4 with TRBJ1-1; perhaps TRBD1 as D (5 bases). CDR3 length: 14 residues. V was cut by 5 bases and J by 3 bases, with 13 bases left in between. The CDR3 coding sequence is TGTGCCAGCAGTCAACAGGACGGGTACACTGAAGCTTTCTTT. It codes for CASSQQDGYTEAFF.

This clonotype turned up a few times. V gene TRBV15 combines with J gene TRBJ2-1; TRBD1 is a possible D gene (6 bases). This CDR3 region has 16 residues. V lost 4 bases to trimming and J lost 2 bases, with 15 bases between them. The germline gives CDR1 LNHNV, CDR2 YYDKDF (reference sequence). The CDR3: CATSNPPWGPYNEQFF. For the CDR3, the DNA is TGTGCCACCAGCAATCCCCCGTGGGGGCCCTACAATGAGCAGTTCTTC.

The chain has TRBV20-1 and TRBJ2-3; TRBD2 matches 8 bases. The junction had 5 bases not matched to a gene; V was cut back by 3 bases and J by 6 bases. The CDR3 sequence is 13 residues long. In germline, CDR1 is DFQATT, CDR2 SNEGSKA (reference sequence). CDR3 DNA: TGCAGTGCTAGCAGGACGGGAGGGGATACGCAGTATTTT. Translation gives CSASRTGGDTQYF.

In its sample, this clonotype was seen a few times. The chain employs TRBV11-1 and TRBJ1-1; TRBD1 agrees at 10 bases. The CDR3 is 15 amino acids. With 3 bases clipped from V and 0 bases from J, the junction kept 1 base outside the gene matches. Germline lookup yields CDR1 SGHAT and CDR2 FQDESV (reference sequence). The CDR3 reads CASSLTGGLNTEAFF. Here the CDR3 DNA reads TGTGCCAGCAGCTTGACAGGGGGCTTGAACACTGAAGCTTTCTTT.